These 28 T cell receptor beta chains were all obtained from the same sample, sequenced in a study of tumor-infiltrating lymphocytes in oesophageal squamous cell carcinoma. TCRdb redid the calling of the PCR reads with MiXCR, one entry per CDR3 protein. The sample lists roughly 21,000 distinct CDR3 sequences; around two fifths were seen once. Sequenced input: esophageal tumor tissue. Every receptor here comes from a male donor with esophageal squamous cell carcinoma.

In this sample, this clonotype turned up many times. The V gene is TRBV5-6, the J gene TRBJ2-7; D not resolved. The CDR3 extends over 11 amino acids. Trimming removed 3 bases from V and 0 bases from J, with 1 base in between. The germline V gene has CDR1 SGHDT and CDR2 YYEEEE. The CDR3 nucleotides are TGTGCCAGCAGCTACTCCTACGAGCAGTACTTC. Protein: CASSYSYEQYF.

This clonotype was recorded at least ten times. V gene TRBV5-1 combines with J gene TRBJ2-7, with 7 bases that match TRBD1. The end of the DNA aligns better with TRBJ2-5, so the J call may be wrong. The CDR3 totals 13 residues. Per germline, CDR1 SGHRS and CDR2 YFSETQ. For the CDR3, the DNA is TGCGCCAGCAGCTACCAGGGGGATGAGACCCAGTACTTC. Translation: CASSYQGDETQYF.

This clonotype was recorded once. The CDR3 carries no conserved terminal phenylalanine or tryptophan, so it likely arises from a read error. It is unclear where the CDR3 begins or ends on the DNA, so no DNA is shown, and the CDR3 is as TCRdb lists it. The genes are TRBV6-1 and TRBJ2-3; the table's TRBD1 call for D was not verified on the DNA. The CDR3 has 19 amino acids, counting both end residues. Germline V lookup: CDR1 MNHNS, CDR2 SASEGT. The CDR3 loop is CASRNRDSLVDGYTFGSAP.

This clonotype was seen ten or more times. The chain recombines TRBV6-1 with TRBJ1-2, with 7 bases lining up with TRBD1. This CDR3 has 14 amino acids. Germline CDR1 and CDR2: MNHNS and SASEGT. The V segment lost 5 bases and the J segment 2 bases; nucleotides outside the gene matches: 5. CDR3 residues: CASSYMGQNYGYTF. CDR3 bases: TGTGCCAGCAGTTATATGGGACAGAACTATGGCTACACCTTC.

V and J are TRBV7-3 and TRBJ2-3; 9 positions agree with TRBD2. Trimming cost V 4 bases and J 3 bases; bases outside gene matches: 2. This CDR3 comprises 14 residues. Germline CDR1 reads SGHTA; CDR2 reads FQGTGA. The CDR3 bases are TGTGCCAGCAGCTCCGGACTAGCGACAGATACGCAGTATTTT. It translates to CASSSGLATDTQYF.

This clonotype appeared a few times. The J gene is TRBJ1-5, the V gene TRBV7-8; 7 bases map to TRBD1. The germline gives CDR1 SGHVS, CDR2 FQNEAQ. This CDR3 has 15 residues. V was clipped by 5 bases and J by 4 bases; unmatched bases: 8. The CDR3 DNA reads TGTGCCAGCAGCCCCTTGACAGGGACAAATCAGCCCCAGCATTTT. Translating it yields CASSPLTGTNQPQHF.

The chain couples TRBV7-8 to TRBJ2-3; 7 bases map to TRBD2. V was clipped by 2 bases and J by 6 bases; unmatched bases: 8. This CDR3 region has 15 residues. Looked up from germline, CDR1 is SGHVS and CDR2 is FQNEAQ. CDR3 protein: CASSLLTSRHDTQYF. Here the CDR3 DNA reads TGTGCCAGCAGCTTACTGACTAGCCGGCACGATACGCAGTATTTT.

Here the CDR3 DNA reads TGTGCCAGTAGCCCCGGGCCAGGGGGAAGCTATGGCTACACCTTC. Its translation: CASSPGPGGSYGYTF. The chain uses TRBV19 and TRBJ1-2; TRBD1 agrees at 7 bases. Germline V gene lookup returns CDR1 LNHDA and CDR2 SQIVND (reference sequence). With V trimmed by 6 bases and J by 4 bases, 11 bases remained unmatched. The CDR3 consists of 15 residues.

The chain recombines TRBV3-1 with TRBJ2-5; possible D gene TRBD2, 5 bases. The closer fit of TRBJ2-1 to the DNA end suggests the J call may be wrong. The CDR3 contains 13 residues. Germline CDR1 and CDR2: LGHDT and YNNKEL (reference sequence). As DNA, the CDR3 is TGTGCCAGCAGCCCCGGAACTAGAACTGAGCAGTTCTTC. This sequence encodes CASSPGTRTEQFF.

V usage is TRBV7-3 and J usage is TRBJ2-1, with D unclear. CDR1 and CDR2 (germline): SGHTA, FQGTGA. The CDR3 has 15 amino acids. Deletions cut 5 bases from V and 9 bases from J, with 20 bases between. The CDR3 spells CASSPIVAVPGEQFF. DNA of the CDR3: TGTGCCAGCAGCCCCATCGTCGCTGTCCCGGGTGAGCAGTTCTTC.

With regard to this clonotype: Lacking the conserved final phenylalanine or tryptophan, this CDR3 likely reflects a read error. The DNA is left out, because the CDR3 cannot be placed on it with certainty; the CDR3 is given as TCRdb lists it. The chain carries TRBV27 and TRBJ1-6. A total of 17 residues make up the CDR3, ends included. From germline, CDR1 is MNHEY and CDR2 SMNVEV (reference sequence). CDR3 region: CASVATGRIYNEQFFGP.

This clonotype has only a few counts. The genes are TRBV11-3 and TRBJ2-1; TRBD1 matches at 9 bases. The CDR3 runs to 16 residues. Germline V CDR1 and CDR2: SGHNT, YENEEA. J was trimmed by 4 bases and V by 5 bases; bases with no gene match: 9. In DNA form, the CDR3 reads TGTGCCAGCAGCCCGCGACAGGGACAGGGATACAATGAGCAGTTCTTC. Its translation is CASSPRQGQGYNEQFF.

With regard to this clonotype: This is likely a read error, given that the CDR3 carries no conserved phenylalanine or tryptophan at its end. The limits of the CDR3 on the DNA are not certain, so only TCRdb's listed CDR3 is given. J is TRBJ2-7 and V is TRBV24-1. A total of 13 residues make up the CDR3, ends included. Germline V lookup: CDR1 KGHDR, CDR2 SFDVKD. The chain's CDR3 is CATSDPRGYTFGS.

This clonotype has only a few counts. The junction departs from the called germline gene at one end, perhaps through a read error. The chain carries TRBV7-9 and TRBJ2-6, with D perhaps TRBD2 (6 bases). CDR3 length equals 14 residues. Germline loops: CDR1 SEHNR, CDR2 FQNEAQ (reference sequence). CDR3 DNA sequence: TGTGCCAGCAGTCATCAGGACTATAATTCACCCCTCCACTTC. Translating it yields CASSHQDYNSPLHF.

The J gene is TRBJ2-3, the V gene TRBV19; D might be TRBD1 or TRBD2, each matching 5 bases. The J call may be mistaken, given a closer DNA end match to TRBJ2-1. CDR1 LNHDA and CDR2 SQIVND come from the germline V gene (reference sequence). This CDR3 region has 14 residues. CDR3 residues: CASRRQGGGETQFF. DNA of the CDR3: TGTGCCAGTCGCCGCCAGGGTGGAGGCGAGACCCAGTTCTTC.

In its sample, this clonotype was seen many times. The chain combines TRBV12-3 or TRBV12-4 with TRBJ2-1; the D gene is possibly TRBD1 (5 bases). The CDR3 loop spans 16 amino acids. V was clipped by 5 bases and J by 0 bases, with 14 bases between them. CDR3 amino acids: CASSLLKGFSYNEQFF. For the CDR3, the DNA is TGTGCCAGCAGTCTCTTAAAGGGGTTCTCCTACAATGAGCAGTTCTTC.

In the case of this clonotype: As the CDR3 is not closed by the conserved phenylalanine or tryptophan, this likely results from a read error. It is unclear where the CDR3 begins or ends on the DNA, so no DNA is shown, and the CDR3 is as TCRdb lists it. This chain joins TRBV12-3 or TRBV12-4 and TRBJ2-6; the table's D call, TRBD2, was not checked against the DNA. Ends included, the CDR3 has 18 residues. The CDR3: CASTARLAGSSDTQYFGA.

V usage is TRBV7-2 and J usage is TRBJ2-7, with D hard to call. Gene TRBJ2-5 matches the end of the DNA better, so the J call may be wrong. The CDR3 spans 15 residues. CDR1 and CDR2 from the germline V gene are SGHTA and FQGNSA. Here the CDR3 reads CASSLVPNPAETQYF. CDR3 in DNA: TGTGCCAGCAGCTTAGTCCCGAATCCCGCGGAGACCCAGTACTTC.

A note on this clonotype: Given the absence of the conserved phenylalanine or tryptophan at the CDR3 end, a read error is likely. The limits of the CDR3 on the DNA are not certain, so only TCRdb's listed CDR3 is given. The rearrangement uses TRBV7-9 and TRBJ2-5; no DNA check was done on the table's D call, TRBD2. Ends included, the CDR3 has 17 residues. CDR1 is SEHNR and CDR2 is FQNEAQ in the germline V gene (reference sequence). The CDR3 spells CASSWQGPGDSPLHFGN.

This clonotype occurred many times. The chain employs TRBV28 and TRBJ2-7, with D perhaps TRBD2 (5 bases). V gave up 5 bases and J gave up 6 bases, with 17 bases separating them. Per the germline V gene, CDR1 is MDHEN and CDR2 is SYDVKM. There are 14 residues in the CDR3. For the CDR3, the DNA is TGTGCCAGCAGTCCAATGGGAGAGCCCCCCGAGCAGTACTTC. Protein: CASSPMGEPPEQYF.

As to this clonotype: Lacking the conserved final phenylalanine or tryptophan, this CDR3 likely reflects a read error. The DNA is omitted, as the CDR3 cannot be located on it reliably, and the CDR3 follows TCRdb's listing. The gene calls are TRBV7-3 and TRBJ2-6. The CDR3 length is 12 residues, termini included. CDR1 is SGHTA, CDR2 FQGTGA, per germline. The chain's CDR3 is CASSFWRTVLRR.

The chain joins TRBV6-1 to TRBJ2-7, with D hard to call. The DNA end is a closer match to TRBJ2-5, so the J assignment may be wrong. Looked up from germline, CDR1 is MNHNS and CDR2 is SASEGT. The CDR3 sequence is 11 residues long. The CDR3 region has the DNA TGTGCCAGCAGTGCGGGAGAGACCCAGTACTTC. This sequence encodes CASSAGETQYF.

This clonotype was detected many times. This may be a read error: a much more frequent sequence differs by one nucleotide. The chain combines TRBV7-7 with TRBJ2-3, with a weak D call TRBD2 (5 bases). CDR1 is SSHAT, CDR2 FNYEAQ, per germline (reference sequence). The CDR3 contains 12 residues. The CDR3: CASSLPPGELYF. The DNA for the CDR3 is TGTGCTAGCAGTCTTCCCCCCGGGGAGCTGTATTTT. The full variable domain, rest sourced from reference TRBV7-7 and TRBJ2-3, is GAGVSQSPRYKVTKRGQDVTLRCDPISSHATLYWYQQALGQGPEFLTYFNYEAQPDKSGLPSDRFSAERPEGSISTLTIQRTEQRDSAMYRCASSLPPGELYFGPGTRLTVL.

This clonotype was counted ten times or more. The genes are TRBV4-2 and TRBJ2-3; 16 positions agree with TRBD2. The CDR3 has 20 residues. Germline lookup yields CDR1 LGHNA and CDR2 YNFKEQ. V trimming: 4 bases; J trimming: 1 base; junction bases outside the gene matches: 11. The CDR3 bases are TGTGCCAGCAGCCCCACCCCGGGACTAGCGGGAGGGAGGGGCACAGATACGCAGTATTTT. This codes for CASSPTPGLAGGRGTDTQYF.

This clonotype rates as medium-sized. The rearrangement uses TRBV7-8 and TRBJ2-5; D perhaps matches TRBD1 (5 bases). The CDR3 consists of 14 residues. Germline V CDR1 and CDR2: SGHVS, FQNEAQ. Trimming removed 2 bases at V and 1 base at J, with 8 bases between. In DNA form, the CDR3 reads TGTGCCAGCAGCTTAAGGACAACCCAAGAGACCCAGTACTTC. Translation gives CASSLRTTQETQYF. Full variable domain (remainder filled in from reference TRBV7-8 and TRBJ2-5): GAGVSQSPRYKVAKRGQDVALRCDPISGHVSLFWYQQALGQGPEFLTYFQNEAQLDKSGLPSDRFFAERPEGSVSTLKIQRTQQEDSAVYLCASSLRTTQETQYFGPGTRLLVL.

The chain links TRBV7-2 to TRBJ2-3; 11 nucleotides line up with TRBD2. TRBJ2-5 matches the DNA end more closely, so the J call is doubtful. From germline, CDR1 is SGHTA and CDR2 FQGNSA. The CDR3 covers 16 residues. CDR3 region: CASSLVPGTSGETQYF. CDR3 bases: TGTGCCAGCAGCTTAGTACCGGGGACTAGCGGAGAGACCCAGTACTTC.

This clonotype was seen many times. The chain recombines TRBV12-3 or TRBV12-4 with TRBJ2-3; 7 bases are a match to TRBD2. The CDR3 has 15 amino acids. V shed 8 bases and J 1 base; nucleotides not matched to a gene: 9. This CDR3 reads CASGWGLLGTDTQYF. Written as DNA, the CDR3 is TGTGCCAGCGGCTGGGGACTATTGGGCACAGATACGCAGTATTTT.

A word on this clonotype: A much larger clone is a single base away; this may be a read error. The V and J genes are TRBV28 and TRBJ2-1, with 12 bases fitting TRBD2. Judging by the DNA end, TRBJ2-7 fits better; the J call may be wrong. This CDR3 has 14 amino acids. CDR1 and CDR2 from the germline V gene are MDHEN and SYDVKM. DNA for the CDR3: TGTGCCAGCAGGACTAGCGGGAGAATCAATGAGCAGTACTTC. Translating it yields CASRTSGRINEQYF.